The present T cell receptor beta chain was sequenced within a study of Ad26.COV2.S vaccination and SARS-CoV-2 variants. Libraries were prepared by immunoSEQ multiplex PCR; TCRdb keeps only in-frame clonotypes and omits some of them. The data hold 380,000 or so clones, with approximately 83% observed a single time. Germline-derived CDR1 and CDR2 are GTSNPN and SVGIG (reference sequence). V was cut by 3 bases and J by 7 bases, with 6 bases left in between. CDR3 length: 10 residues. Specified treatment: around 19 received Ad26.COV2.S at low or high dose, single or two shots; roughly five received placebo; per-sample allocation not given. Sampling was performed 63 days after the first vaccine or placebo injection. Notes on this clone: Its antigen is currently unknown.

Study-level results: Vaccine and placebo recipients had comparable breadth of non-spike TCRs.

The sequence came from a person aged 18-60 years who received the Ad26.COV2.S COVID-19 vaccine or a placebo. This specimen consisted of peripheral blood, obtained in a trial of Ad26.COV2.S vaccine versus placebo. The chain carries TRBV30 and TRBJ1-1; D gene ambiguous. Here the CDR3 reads CAWRRIEAFF. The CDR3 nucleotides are TGTGCCTGGAGGAGAATTGAAGCTTTCTTT.